One T cell receptor beta chain is described in this entry. This receptor's antigen is unknown. Nothing much larger sits one base from this clone, and base qualities are not available. Library creation used RT-PCR. The instrument was a NextSeq 550. Clones were called with MiXCR by TCRdb after fastp trimmed the public reads at Q25, and only in-frame beta chains were retained. Records with the same CDR3 protein are collapsed into one entry carrying the most frequent genes and DNA. For this sample the table gives 920,000 or so distinct CDR3 sequences, of which 18% were detected only once. Roughly 6% of the sample belongs to the ten largest clones. This record belongs to a study of patients and donors after allogeneic stem cell transplantation (dated by TCRdb to 2020 to 2021). The V end gives up 3 bases and the J end 3 bases, leaving 14 bases in the junction not matched to a gene. The CDR3 holds 17 amino acids from the cysteine to the phenylalanine. Of the read, only the CDR3 DNA is kept; its 51 bases are in frame from base 1. The germline V gene sets CDR1 to SGHRS and CDR2 to YFSETQ.

The sequenced material came from blood, either unsorted or a sorted T cell fraction (not recorded which). The source is a human donor who was either an allogeneic HSCT recipient or a stem cell or donor lymphocyte infusion donor (not recorded which). It is not recorded whose cells these are; they may come from a transplant donor. The V gene is TRBV5-1 and the J gene is TRBJ1-2; the central 7 bases match TRBD1. Here the CDR3 is given as CASSYSLTGSLDYGYTF. The DNA reads as follows: TGCGCCAGCAGCTATTCCTTGACAGGGTCTCTGGACTATGGCTACACCTTC.